Below, 13 T cell receptor beta chains from the same sample are listed, as sequenced in a study of cytomegalovirus exposure and HLA in healthy donors. 13 Jbeta primers and 60 Vbeta primers were used for the PCR. Only in-frame clones appear in the TCRdb table, and some are missing; sequencing was by immunoSEQ multiplex PCR. The table lists about 140,000 clones, roughly 75% of them singletons. The specimen sequenced was PBMCs. The receptors were sampled from a female donor in good health and CMV-seronegative.

This clone appeared a single time. This chain uses TRBV27 with TRBJ2-3, with D hard to call. Germline CDR1 MNHEY, CDR2 SMNVEV (reference sequence). CDR3 length: 12 residues. With 6 bases removed from V and 5 bases from J, the gap between germline ends came to 9 bases. CDR3 region: CASSPTRDTQYF. For the CDR3, the DNA is TGTGCCAGCAGCCCCACCAGAGATACGCAGTATTTT.

The V gene is TRBV4-1, the J gene TRBJ1-1, with 7 bases aligning to TRBD1. The germline V gene has CDR1 MGHRA and CDR2 YSYEKL. This CDR3 spans 15 amino acids. With V trimmed by 4 bases and J by 0 bases, 5 bases remained unmatched. CDR3 DNA sequence: TGCGCCAGCAGCCGCTCAGGGGGGATGAACACTGAAGCTTTCTTT. Its translation is CASSRSGGMNTEAFF.

This clone was detected only once. One junction end does not reproduce the germline sequence, and a read error may be involved. The DNA for the CDR3 is TGTTCCAGCAGCCGCCCGACAGGGATCGGCGGGCCTAATGAAAAACTGTTTTTT. Its translation: CSSSRPTGIGGPNEKLFF. The chain links TRBV7-9 to TRBJ1-4; 7 bases map to TRBD1. Germline V CDR1 and CDR2: SEHNR, FQNEAQ (reference sequence). The CDR3 totals 18 residues. The complete variable domain, with remaining parts taken from reference TRBV7-9 and TRBJ1-4, reads DTGVSQNPRHKITKRGQNVTFRCDPISEHNRLYWYRQTLGQGPEFLTYFQNEAQLEKSRLLSDRFSAERPKGSFSTLEIQRTEQGDSAMYLCSSSRPTGIGGPNEKLFFGSGTQLSVL.

The gene calls are TRBV19 and TRBJ1-5; D possibly corresponds to TRBD1 (5 bases). V was pared by 6 bases and J by 2 bases, with 14 bases between. This CDR3 has 15 residues. Germline CDR1 and CDR2: LNHDA and SQIVND (reference sequence). The CDR3, as DNA: TGTGCCAGTAGCACTACAGGAAGGGGCAATCAGCCCCAGCATTTT. It encodes CASSTTGRGNQPQHF.

V is TRBV2 and J is TRBJ2-1; D might be TRBD1 (6 bases). CDR1 is SNHLY and CDR2 is FYNNEI in the germline V gene. Trimming shortened V by 3 bases and J by 1 base, and 19 bases separated the two germline ends. The CDR3 is made up of 18 amino acids. DNA of the CDR3: TGTGCCAGCAGTGACTACCAGGGACACTCGGGGTCCTACAATGAGCAGTTCTTC. Its protein is CASSDYQGHSGSYNEQFF.

The rearrangement joins TRBV19 to TRBJ1-5; weak D call: TRBD1 (6 bases). CDR3 length: 16 residues. Trimming pared 0 bases from V and 2 bases from J, leaving 11 bases between. From germline, CDR1 is LNHDA and CDR2 SQIVND (reference sequence). The CDR3: CASSIDGGAGNQPQHF. The CDR3, as DNA: TGTGCCAGTAGTATAGATGGGGGCGCGGGCAATCAGCCCCAGCATTTT.

The chain employs TRBV7-2 and TRBJ2-5, with D maybe TRBD1 (6 bases). The closer fit of TRBJ2-7 to the DNA end suggests the J call may be wrong. CDR3 length equals 15 residues. Germline values: CDR1 SGHTA, CDR2 FQGNSA. CDR3 in DNA: TGTGCCAGCAGCTTAGTTGGGGGCAGCTCCTACGAGCAGTACTTC. This encodes CASSLVGGSSYEQYF.

The chain has TRBV5-1 and TRBJ2-7; unclear D gene. Germline CDR1 SGHRS, CDR2 YFSETQ. Trimming pared 0 bases from V and 12 bases from J, leaving 19 bases between. This CDR3 spans 14 amino acids. CDR3 residues: CASSLVPSPEVVYF. DNA for the CDR3: TGCGCCAGCAGCTTGGTTCCTTCCCCAGAGGTCGTGTACTTC.

The V call is TRBV19, the J call TRBJ2-7, with 10 bases identical to TRBD1. The V and J ends lost 6 bases and 3 bases, in that order; junction bases with no gene match: 8. The CDR3 is made up of 15 amino acids. The germline V gene has CDR1 LNHDA and CDR2 SQIVND (reference sequence). The CDR3 sequence is CASSWRTGGNYEQYF. The CDR3 coding sequence is TGTGCCAGTAGCTGGCGGACAGGGGGGAACTACGAGCAGTACTTC.

A word on this clone: Compared with germline, one end of the junction differs, possibly owing to a read error. The chain carries TRBV7-9 and TRBJ2-7; TRBD1 matches at 7 bases. This CDR3 is 13 amino acids long. The germline gives CDR1 SEHNR, CDR2 FQNEAQ (reference sequence). CDR3 region: CSSSSQGTYEQYF. The CDR3 nucleotides are TGTTCCAGCAGCTCACAGGGGACCTACGAGCAGTACTTC.

This clone was observed a handful of times. The rearrangement links TRBV6-5 to TRBJ2-5, with D possibly TRBD2 on 5 matching bases. In germline, CDR1 is MNHEY, CDR2 SVGAGI. With 5 bases removed from V and 4 bases from J, the gap between germline ends came to 11 bases. The CDR3 is 13 amino acids. The DNA for the CDR3 is TGTGCCAGCAGTCGAGGGAAGCGAGAGACCCAGTACTTC. Its translation: CASSRGKRETQYF.

This clone was found a few times. V usage is TRBV5-1 and J usage is TRBJ1-1; no definite D call. The CDR3 consists of 15 residues. The V and J ends lost 0 bases and 4 bases respectively, with 13 bases between them. Germline-derived CDR1 and CDR2 are SGHRS and YFSETQ. The CDR3 sequence: CASSLGVGLSTEAFF. DNA of the CDR3: TGCGCCAGCAGCTTGGGTGTGGGCCTGAGCACTGAAGCTTTCTTT.

About this clone itself: Other nucleotide sequences from this sample produce the same CDR3. This sequence joins TRBV27 and TRBJ2-7; 7 nucleotides align to TRBD1. The J segment lost 11 bases and the V segment lost 4 bases, leaving 8 bases of the junction unmatched. Germline V gives CDR1 MNHEY, CDR2 SMNVEV (reference sequence). The CDR3 length is 12 residues. In DNA form, the CDR3 reads TGTGCCAGCAGTTCTCAGACAGGGAAGAAGTACTTC. Amino acids: CASSSQTGKKYF.